This is a list of T cell receptor beta chains from one sample in a study of blood T cell repertoires in COVID-19. The repertoire was sequenced with immunoSEQ multiplex PCR; TCRdb's copy has only in-frame clones and lacks some. The repertoire includes hundreds of thousands of clones, approximately 86% of them detected once, and around 14% sits in the top ten. Sequenced input: peripheral blood. These receptors were collected from a woman between 65 and 79 years old with COVID-19, enrolled during active disease. Each CDR3 is given with its conserved first and last residue. A D gene is named only where the DNA matches it firmly. Size is omitted from some rows. Given values are once, few, many or a class for expanded clones.

DNA,CDR3,V,J,D,size
TGTGCCAGCAGTTTCCGCACGGCGACAGGGGGGGGAACCTACGAGCAGTACTTC,CASSFRTATGGGTYEQYF,TRBV27,TRBJ2-7,TRBD1,-
TGTGCCAGCAGCTTAGTTGGGGGGGCCGGTTTTCTCGATACGCAGTATTTT,CASSLVGGAGFLDTQYF,TRBV7-2,TRBJ2-3,-,once
TGTGCCAGCAGCTTAGCACTAGGAGTTTTCGGAAACACTGAAGCTTTCTTT,CASSLALGVFGNTEAFF,TRBV7-2,TRBJ1-1,-,-
TGTGCCAGCAGCCGACAGGGAAGGATCGGCTACACCTTC,CASSRQGRIGYTF,TRBV28,TRBJ1-2,TRBD1,-
TGTGCCAGCAGCTCAAGGACAGGTATCATGGGAGCTTTCTTT,CASSSRTGIMGAFF,TRBV7-2,TRBJ1-1,TRBD1,-
TGTGCCAGCAGCCTCCCCGTGAGCTCCTACAATGAGCAGTTCTTC,CASSLPVSSYNEQFF,TRBV14,TRBJ2-1,-,-
TGTGCCATCAGTTTGGGACAGGGGCAGGGTGAAGCTTTCTTT,CAISLGQGQGEAFF,TRBV10-3,TRBJ1-1,TRBD1,-
TGTGCCAGCAGCTCCCCCCCGGGGACGCAGTATTTT,CASSSPPGTQYF,TRBV7-2,TRBJ2-3,-,-
TGTGCCAGCAGCAGACAGGGGTCTAACTATGGCTACACCTTC,CASSRQGSNYGYTF,TRBV2,TRBJ1-2,TRBD1,-
TGTGCCAGCAGCTTGGGTAGGGGGCGGGTAGGCACAGATACGCAGTATTTT,CASSLGRGRVGTDTQYF,TRBV5-6,TRBJ2-3,TRBD1,-
TGTGCCAGCAGGGTTCTAGGGACTTATAATTCACCCCTCCACTTT,CASRVLGTYNSPLHF,TRBV6-5,TRBJ1-6,-,-
TGTGCCAGCAGTCGGTTAGCGGGGGGCAACGGGGAGCTGTTTTTT,CASSRLAGGNGELFF,TRBV6-4,TRBJ2-2,TRBD2,-
TGCGCCAGCAGCCAAGAGGTAGTAGGGGGAGGGGATACGCAGTATTTT,CASSQEVVGGGDTQYF,TRBV4-1,TRBJ2-3,-,once
TGCGCCAGCAGCTTGTTCCGGGGGGGGCAAGAGACCCAGTACTTC,CASSLFRGGQETQYF,TRBV5-1,TRBJ2-5,TRBD2,-
TGTGCCAGCAGCCAATACACCTCGGGGAACACTGAAGCTTTCTTT,CASSQYTSGNTEAFF,TRBV3-1/TRBV3-2,TRBJ1-1,-,medium-sized
TGTGCCAGCAGCCGGGACAGATACGAGCAGTACTTC,CASSRDRYEQYF,TRBV5-6,TRBJ2-7,TRBD1,-
TGTGCCAGCAGCAAAGAAGTAGGCAGGGGAGTTGCAAACACCATATATTTT,CASSKEVGRGVANTIYF,TRBV21-1,TRBJ1-3,-,-
TGTGCCAGCAGGGTTGGTAGCACTGAAGCTTTCTTT,CASRVGSTEAFF,TRBV28,TRBJ1-1,-,-
TGTGCCAGCAGCTTGGATCCGCACAGCAACACTGAAGCTTTCTTT,CASSLDPHSNTEAFF,TRBV5-5,TRBJ1-1,-,-
TGTGCCAGCAGTTCGTTGGGCGATGAGCAGTTCTTC,CASSSLGDEQFF,TRBV12-3/TRBV12-4,TRBJ2-1,-,-
TGTGCCAGCAGGACGGGACAGGACGCCGAGCAGTACTTC,CASRTGQDAEQYF,TRBV27,TRBJ2-7,TRBD1,-
TGTGCCAGCTCCGGACAGTCCTACGAGCAGTACTTC,CASSGQSYEQYF,TRBV28,TRBJ2-7,-,-
TGTGCCAGCAGCACCCTAGAGGGCTCTGAAGCTTTCTTT,CASSTLEGSEAFF,TRBV7-9,TRBJ1-1,-,-
TGTGCCAGCAGCCGCAGACAGGGTTTAGATTCACCCCTCCACTTT,CASSRRQGLDSPLHF,TRBV7-8,TRBJ1-6,TRBD1,few
TGTGCCTGGAGAGGGAGGGCTGACGGGGCCAACGTCCTGACTTTC,CAWRGRADGANVLTF,TRBV30,TRBJ2-6,TRBD2,-
TGTGCCAGTAGTCACAGGACGGAAGAGACCCAGTACTTC,CASSHRTEETQYF,TRBV19,TRBJ2-5,-,-
TGTGCAAGTCGCCTCGAGCAGGAAGAGACCCAGTACTTC,CASRLEQEETQYF,TRBV12-2,TRBJ2-5,-,-
TGTGCCATCAGGGGGGGACAGGGCTACGGAGAGACCCAGTACTTC,CAIRGGQGYGETQYF,TRBV6-5,TRBJ2-5,TRBD1,-
TGTGCCAGCAGTTTATCTCGGTTTGGAGCAGATGAAGCTTTCTTT,CASSLSRFGADEAFF,TRBV28,TRBJ1-1,-,-
TGTGCCAGCAGCTTAGTCGGGGAGGCCAATCAGCCCCAGCATTTT,CASSLVGEANQPQHF,TRBV11-2,TRBJ1-5,-,-
TGTGCCAGCAGCTCACAGGTACACAATGAGCAGTTCTTC,CASSSQVHNEQFF,TRBV7-2,TRBJ2-1,-,-
TGTGCCAGCAGTGAGCCTTTGCAGACAGGGCCAAACTATGGCTACACCTTC,CASSEPLQTGPNYGYTF,TRBV6-1,TRBJ1-2,TRBD1,few
TGTGCCACCAGCGGGGGGACTAGCGGGGGGGCCCGGGAGACCCAGTACTTC,CATSGGTSGGARETQYF,TRBV15,TRBJ2-5,TRBD2,-
TGTGCCGTCGGCGGAGGGGCATCGTACAATGAGCAGTCAGCATCGTACAATGAGCAGTTCTTC,CAVGGGASYNEQSASYNEQFF,TRBV30,TRBJ2-1,-,-
TGTGCCAGCAGCACGGGTGGGGAGGTGGTGACCCAGTACTTC,CASSTGGEVVTQYF,TRBV5-4,TRBJ2-5,-,-
TGTGCCAGCAGCAAGACAGGGAATTCACCCCTCCACTTT,CASSKTGNSPLHF,TRBV7-3,TRBJ1-6,TRBD1,few
TGTGCCAGCAGCTTCCTAGGAACTCAGCCCCAGCATTTT,CASSFLGTQPQHF,TRBV6-2/TRBV6-3,TRBJ1-5,-,-
TGCGCCAGCAGCTCGGCAGGGTTGAACACTGAAGCTTTCTTT,CASSSAGLNTEAFF,TRBV5-1,TRBJ1-1,-,-
TGTGCCAGCAGCCGGGAGGGACAGGGGAGAGTCTATGGCTACACCTTC,CASSREGQGRVYGYTF,TRBV5-4,TRBJ1-2,TRBD1,-
TGTGCCAGCTCACGGGAGGGGGTTGGCACTGAAGCTTTCTTT,CASSREGVGTEAFF,TRBV18,TRBJ1-1,-,-
TGTGCCAGCAGTGCGTTTGGGACAGGGGGCATCTATGGCTACACCTTC,CASSAFGTGGIYGYTF,TRBV28,TRBJ1-2,TRBD1,-
TGTGCCAGCAGTGGGGACATCAACACTGAAGCTTTCTTT,CASSGDINTEAFF,TRBV2,TRBJ1-1,-,-
TGTGCCAGCAGCTCGACTAGCGGGGAGATCACAGATACGCAGTATTTT,CASSSTSGEITDTQYF,TRBV13,TRBJ2-3,TRBD2,-
TGTGCCATCAGTGACACTAATACTAACTATGGCTACACCTTC,CAISDTNTNYGYTF,TRBV10-3,TRBJ1-2,-,-
TGTGCCAGCTCTCGGACAGGGGCCCCCTACGAGCAGTACTTC,CASSRTGAPYEQYF,TRBV19,TRBJ2-7,TRBD1,-
TGTGCCAGCAGCCCTAACGGGGCTAGCGGACAAGAGACCCAGTACTTC,CASSPNGASGQETQYF,TRBV7-2,TRBJ2-5,TRBD2,-
TGTGCCAGCAGCCAAAGCAGGGAGACCCAGTACTTC,CASSQSRETQYF,TRBV3-1/TRBV3-2,TRBJ2-5,-,-